This is a list of T cell receptor beta chains from one sample in a study of T cell repertoires in cytomegalovirus infection. The antigens these receptors bind are not known. TCRdb itself ran the reads through MiXCR, one entry per CDR3 protein. The sample has hundreds of thousands of distinct CDR3 sequences, around 30% seen once; the top ten hold roughly a sixth. This material consisted of cultured PBMCs, taken from culture after CMV antigen stimulation. These TCRs come from a human donor in good health (CMV status not recorded). Some clones in this sample may be carry-over from other donors' samples. CDR3s include the opening cysteine and the closing phenylalanine or tryptophan. Fields, in order: clone size, V gene, J gene, D gene, CDR3 protein, CDR3 DNA. A D gene is named only where the DNA matches it firmly. Clone size is stated in some rows and not others, as once, few, many or a class when expanded.

few	TRBV4-1	TRBJ1-3	.	CASSQDPIYGNTIYF	TGCGCCAGCAGCCAAGATCCCATTTACGGAAACACCATATATTTT
.	TRBV27	TRBJ2-1	.	CASTPSNAATRNHPSSYNEQFF	TGTGCCAGTACGCCTAGTAACGCCGCGACTAGGAACCACCCGAGCTCCTACAATGAGCAGTTCTTC
.	TRBV4-1	TRBJ2-1	TRBD2	CASTRALGLISYNEQFF	TGCGCCAGCACCCGCGCCTTGGGACTAATCTCCTACAATGAGCAGTTCTTC
.	TRBV7-9	TRBJ2-3	TRBD2	CASDTIGGSGTDTQYF	TGTGCCAGCGACACGATAGGCGGGAGCGGGACAGATACGCAGTATTTT
.	TRBV11-2	TRBJ1-2	.	CASTIPGEHYGYTF	TGTGCCAGCACGATTCCGGGGGAACACTATGGCTACACCTTC
few	TRBV4-3	TRBJ2-6	.	CASSQDLTLSGANVLTF	TGCGCCAGCAGCCAAGATCTTACGTTATCCGGGGCCAACGTCCTGACTTTC
few	TRBV10-3	TRBJ2-2	TRBD1	CAISDYTDRGDTGELFF	TGTGCCATCAGTGACTACACGGACAGGGGGGACACCGGGGAGCTGTTTTTT
.	TRBV12-3/TRBV12-4	TRBJ1-2	TRBD1	CASSGGQGSIYGYTF	TGTGCCAGCAGTGGGGGACAGGGTAGTATCTATGGCTACACCTTC
few	TRBV27	TRBJ2-3	TRBD2	CACSTSGFGDTQYF	TGTGCCTGCTCCACTAGCGGGTTTGGAGATACGCAGTATTTT
few	TRBV12-3/TRBV12-4	TRBJ2-1	.	CASTRGGGRKNEQFF	TGTGCCAGCACCCGAGGGGGCGGGAGGAAGAATGAGCAGTTCTTC
.	TRBV5-5	TRBJ2-1	.	CASSLRPVHEQFF	TGTGCCAGCAGCTTGCGCCCCGTCCATGAGCAGTTCTTC
.	TRBV4-1	TRBJ2-7	.	CASSQGGIEQYF	TGCGCCAGCAGCCAAGGAGGGATCGAGCAGTACTTC